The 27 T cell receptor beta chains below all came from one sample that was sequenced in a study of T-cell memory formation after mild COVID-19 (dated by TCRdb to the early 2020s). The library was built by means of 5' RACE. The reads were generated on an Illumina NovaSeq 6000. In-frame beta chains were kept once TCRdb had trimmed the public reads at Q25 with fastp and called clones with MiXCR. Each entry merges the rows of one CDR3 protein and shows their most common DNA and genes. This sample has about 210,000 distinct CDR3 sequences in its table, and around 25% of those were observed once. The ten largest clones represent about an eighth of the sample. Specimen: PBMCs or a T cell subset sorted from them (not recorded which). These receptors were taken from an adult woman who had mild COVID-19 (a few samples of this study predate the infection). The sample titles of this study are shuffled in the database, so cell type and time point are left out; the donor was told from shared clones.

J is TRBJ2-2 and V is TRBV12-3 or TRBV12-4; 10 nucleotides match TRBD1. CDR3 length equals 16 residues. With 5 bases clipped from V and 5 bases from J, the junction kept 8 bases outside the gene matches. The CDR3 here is CASSPPGQGITGELFF. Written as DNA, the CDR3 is TGTGCCAGCAGTCCCCCGGGACAGGGGATTACCGGGGAGCTGTTTTTT.

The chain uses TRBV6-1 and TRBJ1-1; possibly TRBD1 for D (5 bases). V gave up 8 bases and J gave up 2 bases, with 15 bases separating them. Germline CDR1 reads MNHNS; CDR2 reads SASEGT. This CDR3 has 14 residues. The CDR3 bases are TGTGCCAGCCCCTTGGGGGTCCGAAACACTGAAGCTTTCTTT. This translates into CASPLGVRNTEAFF.

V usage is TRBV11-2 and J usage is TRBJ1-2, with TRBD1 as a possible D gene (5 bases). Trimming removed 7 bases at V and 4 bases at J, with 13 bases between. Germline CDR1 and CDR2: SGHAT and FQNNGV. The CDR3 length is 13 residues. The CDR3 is CASNTGGAYGYTF. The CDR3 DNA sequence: TGTGCCAGCAACACCGGAGGGGCCTATGGCTACACCTTC.

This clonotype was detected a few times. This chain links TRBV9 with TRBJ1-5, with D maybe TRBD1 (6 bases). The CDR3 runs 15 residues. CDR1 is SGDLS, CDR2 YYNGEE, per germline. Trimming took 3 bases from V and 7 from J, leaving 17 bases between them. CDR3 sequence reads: CASSAGDGVGQPQHF. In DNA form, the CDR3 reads TGTGCCAGCAGCGCAGGGGATGGAGTCGGGCAGCCCCAGCATTTT.

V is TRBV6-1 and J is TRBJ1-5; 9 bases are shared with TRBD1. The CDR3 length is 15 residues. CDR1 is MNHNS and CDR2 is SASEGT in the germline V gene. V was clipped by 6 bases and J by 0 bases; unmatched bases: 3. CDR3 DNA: TGTGCCAGCAGGGGACAGGGTACTAGCAATCAGCCCCAGCATTTT. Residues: CASRGQGTSNQPQHF.

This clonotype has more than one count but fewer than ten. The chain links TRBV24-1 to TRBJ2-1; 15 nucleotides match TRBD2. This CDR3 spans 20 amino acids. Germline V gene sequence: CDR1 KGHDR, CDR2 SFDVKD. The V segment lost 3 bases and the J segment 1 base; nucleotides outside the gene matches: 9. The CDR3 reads CATSDPGLAGGRFSYNEQFF. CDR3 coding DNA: TGTGCCACCAGTGATCCGGGACTAGCGGGGGGTCGATTTTCCTACAATGAGCAGTTCTTC.

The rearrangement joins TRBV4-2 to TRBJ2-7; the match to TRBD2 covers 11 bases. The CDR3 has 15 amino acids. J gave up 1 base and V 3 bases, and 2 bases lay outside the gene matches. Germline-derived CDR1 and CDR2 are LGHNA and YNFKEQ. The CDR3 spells CASSQPSGRSYEQYF. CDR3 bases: TGTGCCAGCAGCCAGCCTAGCGGGAGGTCCTACGAGCAGTACTTC.

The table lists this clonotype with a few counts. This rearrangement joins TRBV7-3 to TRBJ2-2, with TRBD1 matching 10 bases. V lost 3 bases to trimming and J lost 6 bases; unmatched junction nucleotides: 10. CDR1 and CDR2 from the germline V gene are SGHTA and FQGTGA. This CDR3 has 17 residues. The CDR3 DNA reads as TGTGCCAGCAGCTTTAATGCGGACAGGGGGAAGTCCGGGGAGCTGTTTTTT. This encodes CASSFNADRGKSGELFF. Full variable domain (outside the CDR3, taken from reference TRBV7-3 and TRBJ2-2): GAGVSQTPSNKVTEKGKYVELRCDPISGHTALYWYRQSLGQGPEFLIYFQGTGAADDSGLPNDRFFAVRPEGSVSTLKIQRTERGDSAVYLCASSFNADRGKSGELFFGEGSRLTVL.

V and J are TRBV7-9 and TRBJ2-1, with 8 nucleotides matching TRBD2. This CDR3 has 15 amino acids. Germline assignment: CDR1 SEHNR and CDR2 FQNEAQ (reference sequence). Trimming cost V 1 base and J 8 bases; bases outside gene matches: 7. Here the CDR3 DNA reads TGTGCCAGCAGCTTAGGGACTAGCTCTAATGATGAGCAGTTCTTC. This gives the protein CASSLGTSSNDEQFF.

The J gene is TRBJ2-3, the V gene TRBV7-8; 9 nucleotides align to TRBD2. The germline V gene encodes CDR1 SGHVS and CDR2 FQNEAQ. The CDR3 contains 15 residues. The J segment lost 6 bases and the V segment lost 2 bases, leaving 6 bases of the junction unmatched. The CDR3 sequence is CASSLLAGTVDTQYF. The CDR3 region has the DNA TGTGCCAGCAGCTTACTAGCGGGGACTGTCGATACGCAGTATTTT.

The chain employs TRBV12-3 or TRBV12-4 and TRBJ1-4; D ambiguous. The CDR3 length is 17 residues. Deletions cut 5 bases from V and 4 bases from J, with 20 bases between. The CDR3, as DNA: TGTGCCAGCAGTCCACAAACCCGACTGGTAGATAATGAAAAACTGTTTTTT. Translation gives CASSPQTRLVDNEKLFF.

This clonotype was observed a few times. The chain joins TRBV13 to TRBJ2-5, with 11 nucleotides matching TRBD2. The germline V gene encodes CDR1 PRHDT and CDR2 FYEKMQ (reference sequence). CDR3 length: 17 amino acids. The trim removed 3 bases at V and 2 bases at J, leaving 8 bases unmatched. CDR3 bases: TGTGCCAGCAGCTTCAAACTAGCGGGAGTATTTCAAGAGACCCAGTACTTC. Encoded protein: CASSFKLAGVFQETQYF. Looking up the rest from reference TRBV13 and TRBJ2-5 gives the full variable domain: AAGVIQSPRHLIKEKRETATLKCYPIPRHDTVYWYQQGPGQDPQFLISFYEKMQSDKGSIPDRFSAQQFSDYHSELNMSSLELGDSALYFCASSFKLAGVFQETQYFGPGTRLLVL.

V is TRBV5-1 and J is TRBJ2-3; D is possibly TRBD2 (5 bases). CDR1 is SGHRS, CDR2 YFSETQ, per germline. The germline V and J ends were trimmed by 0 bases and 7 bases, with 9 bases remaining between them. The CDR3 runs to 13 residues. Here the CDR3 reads CASSLEASNTQYF. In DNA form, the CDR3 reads TGCGCCAGCAGCTTGGAGGCTAGCAATACGCAGTATTTT.

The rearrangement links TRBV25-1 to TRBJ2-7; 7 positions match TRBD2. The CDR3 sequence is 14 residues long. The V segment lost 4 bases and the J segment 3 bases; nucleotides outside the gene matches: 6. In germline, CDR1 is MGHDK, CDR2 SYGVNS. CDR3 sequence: CASSVDAGVYEQYF. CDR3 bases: TGTGCCAGCAGTGTTGATGCGGGAGTCTACGAGCAGTACTTC.

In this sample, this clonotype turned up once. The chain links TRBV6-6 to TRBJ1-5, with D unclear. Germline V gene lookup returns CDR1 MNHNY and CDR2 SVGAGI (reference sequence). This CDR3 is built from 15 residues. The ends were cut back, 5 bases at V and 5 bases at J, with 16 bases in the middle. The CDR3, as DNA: TGTGCCAGCAGTACCACATGGGGTCGGGATCAGCCCCAGCATTTT. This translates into CASSTTWGRDQPQHF.

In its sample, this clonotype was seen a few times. CDR3 sequence (DNA): TGTGCCAGCAGTTTAGGGGTTCTACTCGGGAGGGAGACCCAGTACTTC. Its protein product is CASSLGVLLGRETQYF. V is TRBV12-3 or TRBV12-4 and J is TRBJ2-5, with 7 bases identical to TRBD2. The V gene end was trimmed by 1 base and the J gene end by 5 bases; junction bases not matched to a gene: 10. The CDR3 is 16 residues long.

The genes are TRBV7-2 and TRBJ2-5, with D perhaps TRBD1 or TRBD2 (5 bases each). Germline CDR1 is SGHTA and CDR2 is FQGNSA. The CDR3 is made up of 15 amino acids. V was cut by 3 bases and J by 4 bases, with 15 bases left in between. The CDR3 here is CASSFGGAGTETQYF. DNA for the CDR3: TGTGCCAGCAGCTTTGGTGGGGCCGGGACAGAGACCCAGTACTTC.

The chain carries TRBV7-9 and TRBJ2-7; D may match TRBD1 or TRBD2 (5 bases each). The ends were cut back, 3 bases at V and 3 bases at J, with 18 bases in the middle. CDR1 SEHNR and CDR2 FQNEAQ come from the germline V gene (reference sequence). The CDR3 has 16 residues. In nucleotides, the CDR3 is TGTGCCAGCAGCTTTGCAGGGAGCATCCGGGACTACGAGCAGTACTTC. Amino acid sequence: CASSFAGSIRDYEQYF.

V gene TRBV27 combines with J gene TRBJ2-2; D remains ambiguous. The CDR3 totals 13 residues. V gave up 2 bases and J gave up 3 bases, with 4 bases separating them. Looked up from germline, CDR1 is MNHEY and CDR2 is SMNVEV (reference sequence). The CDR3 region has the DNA TGTGCCAGCAGTTTAGTGGACACCGGGGAGCTGTTTTTT. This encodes CASSLVDTGELFF.

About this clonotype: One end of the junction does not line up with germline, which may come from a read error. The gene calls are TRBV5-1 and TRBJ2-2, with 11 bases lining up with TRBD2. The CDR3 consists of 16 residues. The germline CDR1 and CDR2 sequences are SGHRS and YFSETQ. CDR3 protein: CASRLGSSGRTGELFF. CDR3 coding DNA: TGCGCCAGCAGATTGGGGTCTAGCGGGAGGACCGGGGAGCTGTTTTTT.

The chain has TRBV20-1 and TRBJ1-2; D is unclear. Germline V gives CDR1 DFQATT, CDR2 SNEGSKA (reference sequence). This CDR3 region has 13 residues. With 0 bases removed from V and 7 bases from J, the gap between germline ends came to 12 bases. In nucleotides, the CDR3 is TGCAGTGCTAGAGATGGTCCCGGATCTGGCTACACCTTC. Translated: CSARDGPGSGYTF.

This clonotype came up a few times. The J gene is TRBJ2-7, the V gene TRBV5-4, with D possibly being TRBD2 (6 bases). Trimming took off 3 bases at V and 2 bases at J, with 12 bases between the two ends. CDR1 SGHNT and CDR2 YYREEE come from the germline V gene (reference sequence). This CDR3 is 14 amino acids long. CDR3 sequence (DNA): TGTGCCAGCAGCTCCCGGGACTTAACCTACGAGCAGTACTTC. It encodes CASSSRDLTYEQYF.

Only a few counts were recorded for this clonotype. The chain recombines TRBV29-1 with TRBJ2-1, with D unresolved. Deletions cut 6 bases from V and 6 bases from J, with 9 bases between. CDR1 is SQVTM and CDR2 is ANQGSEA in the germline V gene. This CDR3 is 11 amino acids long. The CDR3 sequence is CSVGYSNEQFF. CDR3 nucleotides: TGCAGCGTGGGGTACAGCAATGAGCAGTTCTTC.

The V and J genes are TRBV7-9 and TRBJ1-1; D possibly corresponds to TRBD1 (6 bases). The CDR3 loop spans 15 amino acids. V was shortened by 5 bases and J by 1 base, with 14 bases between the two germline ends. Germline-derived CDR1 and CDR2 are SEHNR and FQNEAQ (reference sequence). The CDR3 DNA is TGTGCCAGCAGCGCGACCAGGGGACGGAACACTGAAGCTTTCTTT. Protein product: CASSATRGRNTEAFF.

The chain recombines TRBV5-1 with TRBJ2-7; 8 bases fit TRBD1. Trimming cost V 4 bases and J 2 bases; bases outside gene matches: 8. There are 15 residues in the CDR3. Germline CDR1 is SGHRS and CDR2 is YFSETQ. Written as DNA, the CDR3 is TGCGCCAGCAGCCCAGGACAGGGTGGTACCTACGAGCAGTACTTC. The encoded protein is CASSPGQGGTYEQYF.

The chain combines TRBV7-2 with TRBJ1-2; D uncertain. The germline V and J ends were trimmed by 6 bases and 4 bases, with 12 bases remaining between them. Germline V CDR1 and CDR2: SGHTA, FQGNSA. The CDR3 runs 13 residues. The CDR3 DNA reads TGTGCCAGCAGTGCAGAGGGAGCCTATGGCTACACCTTC. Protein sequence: CASSAEGAYGYTF.

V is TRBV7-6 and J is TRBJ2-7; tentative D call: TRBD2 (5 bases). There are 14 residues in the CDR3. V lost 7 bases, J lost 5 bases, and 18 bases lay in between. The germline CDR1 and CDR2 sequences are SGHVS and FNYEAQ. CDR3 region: CASTETILGDEQYF. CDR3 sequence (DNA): TGTGCCAGCACTGAGACTATTCTGGGCGACGAGCAGTACTTC.